This T cell receptor beta chain was recovered during a study of blood T cell repertoires in COVID-19. Study summary: Some COVID-19 samples were acute and others convalescent; all came from the United States, Italy and Spain. PBMCs, B-cell-depleted T cells, or T cells were the source of the cDNA or gDNA that made up the material.

CDR1 is WNHNN and CDR2 is SYGVQD in the germline V gene (reference sequence). This CDR3 is 18 amino acids long. V was clipped by 0 bases and J by 8 bases, with 25 bases between them. Authors' methods: Estimates of nucleated cell counts were drawn from the amplification of reference gene primers. Measured with immunoSEQ multiplex PCR; TCRdb has only the in-frame clones, and not every one. V and J calls and clone size follow that table, whereas D and trimming were derived from the DNA. The profile shows over 100,000 clones, about 85% of them singletons. This chain connects TRBV10-1 to TRBJ1-2, with D perhaps matching TRBD1 (5 bases). This clonotype was obtained from a man older than 75 with acute or convalescent COVID-19. Sequencing used peripheral blood. CDR3 residues: CASSESGVGGISLRGYTF. The DNA for the CDR3 is TGCGCCAGCAGTGAGTCTGGGGTGGGGGGTATATCCCTTAGGGGCTACACCTTC.